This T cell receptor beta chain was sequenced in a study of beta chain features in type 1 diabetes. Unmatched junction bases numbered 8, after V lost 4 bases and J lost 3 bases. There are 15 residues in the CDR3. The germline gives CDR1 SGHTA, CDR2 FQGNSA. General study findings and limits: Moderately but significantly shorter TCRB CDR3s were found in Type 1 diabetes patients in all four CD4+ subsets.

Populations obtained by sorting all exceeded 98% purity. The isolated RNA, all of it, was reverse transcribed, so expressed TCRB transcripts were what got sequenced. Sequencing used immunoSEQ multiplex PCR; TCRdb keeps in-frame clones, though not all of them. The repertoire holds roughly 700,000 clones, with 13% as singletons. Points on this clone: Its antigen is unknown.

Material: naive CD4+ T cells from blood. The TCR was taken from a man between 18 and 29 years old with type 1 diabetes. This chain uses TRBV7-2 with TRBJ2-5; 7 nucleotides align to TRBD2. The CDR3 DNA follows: TGTGCCAGCAGCTCCCCCGGGACTAACAAAGAGACCCAGTACTTC. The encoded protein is CASSSPGTNKETQYF.